A selection of T cell receptor beta chains follows, all from one sample in a study of CDR3 diversity in severe acne. TCRdb redid the calling of the PCR reads with MiXCR, one entry per CDR3 protein. Of more than 70,000 distinct CDR3 sequences in the sample, 45% to 55% were seen once. The sequencing input was blood. The receptors were sampled from a male donor with severe acne vulgaris. The CDR3 runs from the conserved cysteine through the conserved F or W. D genes are given only for firm matches. Size is stated for part of the rows, as once, few or many counts, or as a class when the clone is expanded.

TGTGCCAGTAGTATCGCCCGGTACAATGAGCAGTTCTTC	CASSIARYNEQFF	TRBV19	TRBJ2-1	-	many
TGTGCCAGCAGTGAATTAGCGGGGGGGGAAGATACGCAGTATTTT	CASSELAGGEDTQYF	TRBV6-1	TRBJ2-3	TRBD2	few
TGTGCCAGCAGCTTAGATAGATATGGCTACACCTTC	CASSLDRYGYTF	TRBV7-2	TRBJ1-2	-	-
TGTGCCAGCAGTTTGGGGGGTGAGGGTAGCAATCAGCCCCAGCATTTT	CASSLGGEGSNQPQHF	TRBV12-3/TRBV12-4	TRBJ1-5	-	few
TGTGCCAGCAGCCCACAGGGGGTTTACGAGCAGTACTTC	CASSPQGVYEQYF	TRBV14	TRBJ2-7	TRBD1	-
TGTGCCAGTACGGCGAACACTGAAGCTTTCTTT	CASTANTEAFF	TRBV19	TRBJ1-1	-	-
TGTGCCAGCAGTCCGGACCAGTGGGCTGAAGCTTTCTTT	CASSPDQWAEAFF	TRBV13	TRBJ1-1	-	-
TGTGCCAGCAGCCCTGCGGACGGGCAGTACTTC	CASSPADGQYF	TRBV7-2	TRBJ2-7	-	-
TGCAGTGCTAGGACCGCCGGGACTAGTGGCTACACCTTC	CSARTAGTSGYTF	TRBV20-1	TRBJ1-2	-	-
TGTGCCAGCAGCGTCCCTGAAGGGGGAGATACGCAGTATTTT	CASSVPEGGDTQYF	TRBV9	TRBJ2-3	-	-
TGCGCCAGCAGCTTCACAGGGGCTGGGGCCAACGTCCTGACTTTC	CASSFTGAGANVLTF	TRBV5-1	TRBJ2-6	TRBD1	-
TGTGCCAGCAGTGTTGTAGCGGGGGGCACAGATACGCAGTATTTT	CASSVVAGGTDTQYF	TRBV6-4	TRBJ2-3	TRBD2	many
TGTGCCAGCAGCGGGGAGACAAACTATGGCTACACCTTC	CASSGETNYGYTF	TRBV9	TRBJ1-2	-	-